The 26 T cell receptor beta chains below were found in one sample sequenced in a study of T cell responses to AZD1222 COVID-19 vaccine. TCRdb's copy holds only in-frame clones and misses some; the assay was immunoSEQ multiplex PCR. The data contain around 250,000 clones, more than 80% of them singletons. Sequences were derived from peripheral blood, sampled on day 0 of AZD1222 vaccination. The receptors stem from an adult in good health.

The chain couples TRBV15 to TRBJ1-1; 8 bases are a match to TRBD1. V shed 5 bases and J 4 bases; nucleotides not matched to a gene: 6. Germline V gene data show CDR1 as LNHNV and CDR2 as YYDKDF (reference sequence). The CDR3 contains 14 residues. In DNA, the CDR3 is TGTGCCACCAGCCCACCCGACAGGGGCACTGAAGCTTTCTTT. The encoded protein is CATSPPDRGTEAFF.

The chain joins TRBV29-1 to TRBJ2-1, with 10 nucleotides matching TRBD1. CDR1 and CDR2 (germline): SQVTM, ANQGSEA. CDR3 length: 16 residues. Germline trimming cut 0 bases from V and 4 bases from J; bases unmatched to any gene: 6. The CDR3 region has the DNA TGCAGCGTTGAAGAGCCCGGGACAGGGGTTTACAATGAGCAGTTCTTC. This encodes CSVEEPGTGVYNEQFF.

CDR3 loop: CASSSTYNEQFF. The CDR3 nucleotides read TGTGCCAGCAGTTCGACCTACAATGAGCAGTTCTTC. The chain has TRBV27 and TRBJ2-1, with unresolved D. The V gene lost 4 bases and the J gene lost 2 bases, with 3 bases spanning the gap. The CDR3 is made up of 12 amino acids. CDR1 and CDR2 (germline): MNHEY, SMNVEV (reference sequence).

The genes are TRBV15 and TRBJ1-2; D remains ambiguous. CDR3 size: 13 residues. CDR1 and CDR2 from the germline V gene are LNHNV and YYDKDF (reference sequence). The V end was cut by 0 bases, the J end by 7 bases, with 9 bases between. The CDR3 DNA is TGTGCCACCAGCAGAGATCGCCTAGGTGGCTACACCTTC. Encoded protein: CATSRDRLGGYTF.

The V call is TRBV5-5, the J call TRBJ1-2, with a possible D match to TRBD1 (5 bases). V dropped 0 bases and J dropped 6 bases, with 12 bases sitting between them. This CDR3 has 14 amino acids. The V gene's germline CDR1 is SGHKS and CDR2 YYEKEE (reference sequence). CDR3 sequence (DNA): TGTGCCAGCAGCTTGGGAGGGGACCCACATGGCTACACCTTC. It codes for CASSLGGDPHGYTF. The variable domain in full, with the rest retrieved from reference TRBV5-5 and TRBJ1-2, is DAGVTQSPTHLIKTRGQQVTLRCSPISGHKSVSWYQQVLGQGPQFIFQYYEKEERGRGNFPDRFSARQFPNYSSELNVNALLLGDSALYLCASSLGGDPHGYTFGSGTRLTVV.

V is TRBV15 and J is TRBJ2-7; D possibly corresponds to TRBD1 (7 bases). The CDR3 is made up of 15 amino acids. The germline CDR1 and CDR2 sequences are LNHNV and YYDKDF (reference sequence). V lost 2 bases and J lost 7, with 18 bases in between. In nucleotides, the CDR3 is TGTGCCACCAGCAGACTGCAGGGGGGTTGGGGGGAGCAGTACTTC. Its protein is CATSRLQGGWGEQYF. The full variable domain, in which reference TRBV15 and TRBJ2-7 provide the parts outside the CDR3, is DAMVIQNPRYQVTQFGKPVTLSCSQTLNHNVMYWYQQKSSQAPKLLFHYYDKDFNNEADTPDNFQSRRPNTSFCFLDIRSPGLGDTAMYLCATSRLQGGWGEQYFGPGTRLTVT.

The chain has TRBV6-5 and TRBJ2-1; D possibly uses TRBD1 or TRBD2 (5 bases each). This CDR3 is 15 amino acids long. Trimming removed 4 bases at V and 6 bases at J, with 16 bases between. The V gene's germline CDR1 is MNHEY and CDR2 SVGAGI. This CDR3 reads CASSSRPGTGNEQFF. The DNA of the CDR3 is TGTGCCAGCAGTTCCCGACCCGGGACGGGCAATGAGCAGTTCTTC.

This CDR3 reads CASTQGGWQYF. CDR3 nucleotides: TGTGCCAGCACCCAGGGGGGTTGGCAGTATTTT. The V gene is TRBV6-5, the J gene TRBJ2-3; the D gene is possibly TRBD1 (7 bases). Trimming left V 7 bases short and J 11 bases short, with 13 bases between. The CDR3 loop spans 11 amino acids. Germline V gene data show CDR1 as MNHEY and CDR2 as SVGAGI.

The J gene is TRBJ1-2, the V gene TRBV10-3; unclear D gene. V was trimmed by 6 bases and J by 4 bases, leaving 15 bases between them. The germline V gene has CDR1 ENHRY and CDR2 SYGVKD. CDR3 length: 14 residues. The CDR3 loop reads CAISPSPSRYGYTF. CDR3 sequence (DNA): TGTGCCATCAGCCCCAGTCCGAGTCGCTATGGCTACACCTTC.

The chain links TRBV11-2 to TRBJ2-5; a weak D match, TRBD2 (5 bases). The CDR3 extends over 12 amino acids. The V gene's germline CDR1 is SGHAT and CDR2 FQNNGV. V was trimmed by 8 bases and J by 5 bases, leaving 12 bases between them. The DNA for the CDR3 is TGTGCCAGCGGAGGCCTCGGGGAGACCCAGTACTTC. Protein product: CASGGLGETQYF. Full variable domain (rest looked up from reference TRBV11-2 and TRBJ2-5): EAGVAQSPRYKIIEKRQSVAFWCNPISGHATLYWYQQILGQGPKLLIQFQNNGVVDDSQLPKDRFSAERLKGVDSTLKIQPAKLEDSAVYLCASGGLGETQYFGPGTRLLVL.

The chain uses TRBV4-1 and TRBJ1-6; D is uncertain. V shed 0 bases and J shed 7 bases, with 13 bases lying between them. Germline V gives CDR1 MGHRA, CDR2 YSYEKL. CDR3 size: 16 residues. CDR3 sequence: CASSQEGYFGNSPLHF. CDR3 coding DNA: TGCGCCAGCAGCCAAGAGGGATATTTTGGGAATTCACCCCTCCACTTT.

V is TRBV3-1 (or the pseudogene TRBV3-2) and J is TRBJ1-1, with D unresolved. From germline, CDR1 is LGHDT and CDR2 YNNKEL (reference sequence). V was pared by 0 bases and J by 3 bases, with 8 bases between. The CDR3 contains 14 residues. DNA for the CDR3: TGTGCCAGCAGCCAAGAAGGCGGGTACACTGAAGCTTTCTTT. This sequence encodes CASSQEGGYTEAFF.

This sequence joins TRBV11-2 and TRBJ1-1; unclear D gene. Trimming took 0 bases from V and 4 from J, leaving 12 bases between them. There are 15 residues in the CDR3. Germline V gene sequence: CDR1 SGHAT, CDR2 FQNNGV. The CDR3 nucleotides read TGTGCCAGCAGCTTAGATGCGTCGAGAGGCACTGAAGCTTTCTTT. It codes for CASSLDASRGTEAFF.

The CDR3 DNA reads TGCAGTGCTAGACCGAACACTGAAGCTTTCTTT. It specifies CSARPNTEAFF. The chain uses TRBV20-1 and TRBJ1-1; D not resolved. The germline V and J ends were trimmed by 2 bases and 1 base, with 2 bases remaining between them. The CDR3 length is 11 residues. Germline V gene sequence: CDR1 DFQATT, CDR2 SNEGSKA (reference sequence).

The rearrangement joins TRBV24-1 to TRBJ2-6; 9 nucleotides agree with TRBD1. The CDR3 totals 18 residues. Germline CDR1 is KGHDR and CDR2 is SFDVKD. Losses at the gene ends were 4 bases for V and 0 bases for J; bases not matched to a gene: 6. The DNA for the CDR3 is TGTGCCACCAGTGACACAGGGGGCCCCAACTCTGGGGCCAACGTCCTGACTTTC. Protein product: CATSDTGGPNSGANVLTF.

The rearrangement joins TRBV7-6 to TRBJ2-1; maybe TRBD2 (5 bases). Trimming took off 1 base at V and 1 base at J, with 8 bases between the two ends. The CDR3 loop spans 15 amino acids. Germline CDR1 reads SGHVS; CDR2 reads FNYEAQ. CDR3 DNA sequence: TGTGCCAGCAGCTTAGACGGGATATCCTACAATGAGCAGTTCTTC. This translates into CASSLDGISYNEQFF.

The V gene is TRBV5-6, the J gene TRBJ1-6, with a possible D match to TRBD1 (6 bases). The CDR3 spans 14 residues. Germline V gene lookup returns CDR1 SGHDT and CDR2 YYEEEE. Between the trimmed V and J ends, which lost 0 bases and 8 bases, there was a span of 9 bases. DNA of the CDR3: TGTGCCAGCAGCTTGGGAGGGGGGCATTCACCCCTCCACTTT. Translating gives CASSLGGGHSPLHF.

The V gene is TRBV15, the J gene TRBJ1-1; D remains unclear. The V gene lost 0 bases and the J gene lost 6 bases, with 11 bases spanning the gap. CDR1 LNHNV and CDR2 YYDKDF come from the germline V gene (reference sequence). This CDR3 spans 14 amino acids. This CDR3 is CATSRDPRVAEAFF. CDR3 nucleotide sequence: TGTGCCACCAGCAGAGACCCTAGAGTCGCTGAAGCTTTCTTT.

The chain joins TRBV9 to TRBJ2-7; no reliable D call. Between the trimmed V and J ends, which lost 0 bases and 5 bases, there was a span of 9 bases. Germline assignment: CDR1 SGDLS and CDR2 YYNGEE. The CDR3 spans 13 residues. The CDR3 spells CASSVDGSHEQYF. The CDR3 region has the DNA TGTGCCAGCAGCGTAGATGGATCCCACGAGCAGTACTTC. The full variable domain, rest sourced from reference TRBV9 and TRBJ2-7, is DSGVTQTPKHLITATGQRVTLRCSPRSGDLSVYWYQQSLDQGLQFLIQYYNGEERAKGNILERFSAQQFPDLHSELNLSSLELGDSALYFCASSVDGSHEQYFGPGTRLTVT.

This chain links TRBV28 with TRBJ1-4, with 8 bases that match TRBD1. Germline assignment: CDR1 MDHEN and CDR2 SYDVKM. The trim removed 6 bases at V and 7 bases at J, leaving 10 bases unmatched. The CDR3 covers 15 residues. The CDR3 sequence is CASSQQGAGSEKLFF. The CDR3 coding sequence is TGTGCCAGCAGCCAGCAGGGGGCTGGGAGTGAAAAACTGTTTTTT.

In the case of this clone: Other DNA sequences from this sample encode an identical CDR3 as well. This rearrangement joins TRBV18 to TRBJ2-1; 9 nucleotides align to TRBD1. V shed 6 bases, J shed 6 bases, and the junction held 3 bases outside the gene matches. The CDR3 has 13 residues. Germline V gene sequence: CDR1 KGHSH, CDR2 LQKENI. CDR3 sequence reads: CASSPGQGNEQFF. CDR3 sequence (DNA): TGTGCCAGCTCCCCGGGACAGGGCAATGAGCAGTTCTTC.

This sequence joins TRBV6-1 and TRBJ2-1; D remains unclear. Per germline, CDR1 MNHNS and CDR2 SASEGT. V lost 2 bases to trimming and J lost 0 bases, with 8 bases between them. The CDR3 spans 15 residues. CDR3 nucleotide sequence: TGTGCCAGCAGTGAACAAGCCGGCTCCTACAATGAGCAGTTCTTC. Translated: CASSEQAGSYNEQFF.

V is TRBV30 and J is TRBJ2-7, with TRBD1 identical over 7 bases. The V gene's germline CDR1 is GTSNPN and CDR2 SVGIG (reference sequence). J gave up 4 bases and V 5 bases, and 5 bases lay outside the gene matches. The CDR3 covers 12 residues. The CDR3 loop reads CAWGDRLYEQYF. CDR3 coding DNA: TGTGCCTGGGGGGACAGACTTTACGAGCAGTACTTC.

This chain uses TRBV18 with TRBJ1-1; D possibly corresponds to TRBD1 (5 bases). The CDR3 is made up of 14 amino acids. V was trimmed by 2 bases and J by 1 base, leaving 8 bases between them. CDR1 and CDR2 from the germline V gene are KGHSH and LQKENI. The CDR3 is CASSPLDRNTEAFF. The CDR3 DNA reads as TGTGCCAGCTCACCATTAGACAGGAACACTGAAGCTTTCTTT.

The chain recombines TRBV27 with TRBJ1-2; tentatively, D is TRBD1 (5 bases). This CDR3 region has 12 residues. V was shortened by 5 bases and J by 3 bases, with 7 bases between the two germline ends. Germline V gene data show CDR1 as MNHEY and CDR2 as SMNVEV (reference sequence). The CDR3 protein is CASSKGDYGYTF. As DNA, the CDR3 is TGTGCCAGCAGTAAAGGGGACTATGGCTACACCTTC.

The V and J genes are TRBV9 and TRBJ1-6; 7 bases map to TRBD1. The CDR3 covers 15 residues. Germline CDR1 SGDLS, CDR2 YYNGEE. With 4 bases clipped from V and 2 bases from J, the junction kept 3 bases outside the gene matches. CDR3 nucleotide sequence: TGTGCCAGCAGCCCCGGACAGGCCTATAATTCACCCCTCCACTTT. It yields the protein CASSPGQAYNSPLHF.